Shown below are 6 T cell receptor beta chains from a single sample sequenced in a study of T cell repertoires in cytomegalovirus infection. For these receptors, no antigen is known. A single record per CDR3 protein comes from TCRdb applying MiXCR to the reads. The sample carries 800,000 to 950,000 distinct CDR3 sequences, about 33% recorded once. Here the sequenced sample was cultured CD8+ T cells from PBMCs, taken from culture after CMV antigen stimulation. All receptors come from a human donor in good health (CMV status not recorded). Some clones in this sample may be carry-over from other donors' samples.

The chain combines TRBV5-4 with TRBJ2-7; the D gene could be TRBD1 or TRBD2 (7 bases each). Germline lookup yields CDR1 SGHNT and CDR2 YYREEE (reference sequence). The CDR3 length is 14 residues. V shed 4 bases and J shed 7 bases, with 18 bases lying between them. For the CDR3, the DNA is TGTGCCAGCAGCGCAGGGGGGGCGGACCGGGAGCAGTACGTC. Translating it yields CASSAGGADREQYV.

The table lists this clonotype with a few counts. The V and J genes are TRBV6-6 and TRBJ2-7, with TRBD1 identical over 10 bases. With V trimmed by 4 bases and J by 3 bases, 6 bases remained unmatched. There are 15 residues in the CDR3. Germline V gene data show CDR1 as MNHNY and CDR2 as SVGAGI (reference sequence). CDR3 nucleotide sequence: TGTGCCAGCAGTTTTACCGGGACAGGGGACTACGAGCAGTACTTC. Protein: CASSFTGTGDYEQYF.

The chain carries TRBV6-1 and TRBJ2-3; 11 nucleotides align to TRBD2. The V gene end was trimmed by 4 bases and the J gene end by 1 base; junction bases not matched to a gene: 10. The germline CDR1 and CDR2 sequences are MNHNS and SASEGT. CDR3 length equals 18 residues. Here the CDR3 reads CASSGTPVSGGGTDTQYF. In DNA form, the CDR3 reads TGTGCCAGCAGTGGAACCCCGGTTAGCGGGGGGGGCACAGATACGCAGTATTTT.

The chain combines TRBV18 with TRBJ2-7; 10 nucleotides match TRBD1. There are 15 residues in the CDR3. The ends lost 5 bases at V and 3 bases at J; junction bases unmatched: 7. Germline CDR1 reads KGHSH; CDR2 reads LQKENI. The CDR3 nucleotides read TGTGCCAGCTCAACGGCCGGGACAGGGGACTACGAGCAGTACTTC. Protein product: CASSTAGTGDYEQYF.

The V gene is TRBV9, the J gene TRBJ2-2; 7 bases fit TRBD2. V gave up 3 bases and J gave up 5 bases; unmatched junction bases: 16. The CDR3 runs to 18 residues. Per germline, CDR1 SGDLS and CDR2 YYNGEE. CDR3 DNA: TGTGCCAGCAGCGCCAGGGCAGCAGCGGGGACGAGGACCGGGGAGCTGTTTTTT. Translation: CASSARAAAGTRTGELFF.

This chain joins TRBV7-9 and TRBJ1-6, with D possibly matching TRBD1 (6 bases). The ends were cut back, 1 base at V and 2 bases at J, with 12 bases in the middle. The germline V gene encodes CDR1 SEHNR and CDR2 FQNEAQ (reference sequence). The CDR3 loop spans 17 amino acids. The DNA for the CDR3 is TGTGCCAGCAGCTTAGTCGGCAGGGACACCTATAATTCACCCCTCCACTTT. Its translation is CASSLVGRDTYNSPLHF.